This entry lists 15 T cell receptor beta chains sequenced from one sample in a study of response to subunit inactivated influenza vaccine. TCRdb reprocessed the RT-PCR reads via MiXCR and lists one record per CDR3 protein. The table includes about 540,000 distinct CDR3 sequences, roughly 25% detected once. Another study also made use of these data, one on T cells expressing NK-cell markers. That paper notes: Beta-chain TCR cDNA was generated via 5'RACE template switching with UMIs.

Sequencing used CD4+ T cells sorted from PBMCs, obtained about 13 days after vaccination. Receptors were obtained from a man aged 50-60 years who received an inactivated influenza vaccine.

The CDR3 reads CSASVLAGGVGTDTQYF. CDR3 nucleotide sequence: TGCAGTGCTAGTGTGCTAGCGGGAGGGGTGGGCACAGATACGCAGTATTTT. This rearrangement joins TRBV20-1 to TRBJ2-3; 12 nucleotides align to TRBD2. Unmatched junction bases numbered 8, after V lost 3 bases and J lost 1 base. The CDR3 consists of 17 residues. Per germline, CDR1 DFQATT and CDR2 SNEGSKA (reference sequence).

There are a few counts of this clonotype. This chain links TRBV4-2 with TRBJ2-7, with D tentatively TRBD1 or TRBD2 (5 bases each). Trimming stripped 4 bases from V and 3 bases from J, with 16 bases between. The length of the CDR3 is 15 residues. CDR1 and CDR2 from the germline V gene are LGHNA and YNFKEQ. The CDR3, as DNA: TGTGCCAGCAGCCCCCGGGAAGGGGCGGGCTACGAGCAGTACTTC. Amino acid sequence: CASSPREGAGYEQYF.

The chain is built from TRBV7-6 and TRBJ2-7; weak D call: TRBD2 (6 bases). This CDR3 has 13 amino acids. Per germline, CDR1 SGHVS and CDR2 FNYEAQ. V shed 1 base and J shed 8 bases, with 12 bases lying between them. CDR3 in amino acids: CASSLEGRGKQYF. CDR3 coding DNA: TGTGCCAGCAGCTTAGAGGGTCGGGGGAAGCAGTACTTC.

The chain carries TRBV7-2 and TRBJ2-5, with D possibly TRBD2 on 6 matching bases. This CDR3 has 16 amino acids. The germline V gene has CDR1 SGHTA and CDR2 FQGNSA. V lost 5 bases and J 2 bases, leaving 18 bases between the germline ends. The CDR3 region is CASSPAGLAKQETQYF. CDR3 bases: TGTGCCAGCAGCCCTGCAGGGCTAGCGAAACAAGAGACCCAGTACTTC.

The chain carries TRBV18 and TRBJ2-5; maybe TRBD2 (5 bases). V was shortened by 3 bases and J by 5 bases, with 13 bases between the two germline ends. Germline-derived CDR1 and CDR2 are KGHSH and LQKENI. This CDR3 contains 14 residues. The CDR3 nucleotides read TGTGCCAGCTCACCCCAAACTAGAGAGGAGACCCAGTACTTC. Protein: CASSPQTREETQYF.

This clonotype was counted between two and nine times. The genes are TRBV7-2 and TRBJ1-2; 9 bases are a match to TRBD1. V dropped 5 bases and J dropped 8; count of bases not matched to a gene: 6. This CDR3 has 13 amino acids. The germline V gene has CDR1 SGHTA and CDR2 FQGNSA. CDR3 DNA: TGTGCCAGCAGCACTAGGACAGGGGTCGGCTACACCTTC. Translating it yields CASSTRTGVGYTF.

V is TRBV18 and J is TRBJ2-7, with TRBD2 as a possible D gene (6 bases). The V gene's germline CDR1 is KGHSH and CDR2 LQKENI. This CDR3 has 13 residues. The V and J ends lost 0 bases and 6 bases respectively, with 9 bases between them. The CDR3 spells CASSPPMGGEQYF. For the CDR3, the DNA is TGTGCCAGCTCACCACCGATGGGGGGCGAGCAGTACTTC.

This clonotype has just a few counts. The V gene is TRBV7-2, the J gene TRBJ2-4; 8 bases map to TRBD1. J was trimmed by 3 bases and V by 5 bases; bases with no gene match: 9. The CDR3 is 16 residues long. Germline V gene lookup returns CDR1 SGHTA and CDR2 FQGNSA. The CDR3 DNA is TGTGCCAGCAGCCCTCGGGGGACAGGAGTCAAAAACATTCAGTACTTC. It is translated as CASSPRGTGVKNIQYF.

In DNA form, the CDR3 reads TGTGCCTGGAGTGCTCCAGCGGGGGGGCGGTATACGCAGTATTTT. Translated, it gives CAWSAPAGGRYTQYF. The chain employs TRBV30 and TRBJ2-3, with 10 bases matching TRBD2. Unmatched junction bases numbered 8, after V lost 1 base and J lost 7 bases. Germline loops: CDR1 GTSNPN, CDR2 SVGIG (reference sequence). This CDR3 has 15 amino acids. Supplemented by reference TRBV30 and TRBJ2-3, the full variable domain reads SQTIHQWPATLVQPVGSPLSLECTVEGTSNPNLYWYRQAAGRGLQLLFYSVGIGQISSEVPQNLSASRPQDRQFILSSKKLLLSDSGFYLCAWSAPAGGRYTQYFGPGTRLTVL.

This clonotype came up many times. The rearrangement joins TRBV20-1 to TRBJ2-2, with 12 bases lining up with TRBD1. Germline CDR1 DFQATT, CDR2 SNEGSKA (reference sequence). Germline trimming cut 6 bases from V and 3 bases from J; bases unmatched to any gene: 11. The CDR3 is made up of 17 amino acids. Here the CDR3 reads CSATGTGGAWDTGELFF. The CDR3 DNA follows: TGCAGTGCCACCGGGACAGGGGGCGCCTGGGACACCGGGGAGCTGTTTTTT.

This clonotype has only a few counts. The DNA for the CDR3 is TGTGCCAGCAGCTTAAGGGGTCTCCTTAGCTCCTACGAGCAGTACTTC. This sequence encodes CASSLRGLLSSYEQYF. The rearrangement links TRBV11-2 to TRBJ2-7, with D maybe TRBD1 (5 bases). Germline values: CDR1 SGHAT, CDR2 FQNNGV. The length of the CDR3 is 16 residues. The ends were cut back, 2 bases at V and 0 bases at J, with 14 bases in the middle.

The chain couples TRBV12-3 or TRBV12-4 to TRBJ2-1, with D possibly being TRBD1 or TRBD2 (6 bases each). V was trimmed by 6 bases and J by 4 bases, leaving 19 bases between them. The CDR3 extends over 16 amino acids. CDR3: CASRNRDMGGYNEQFF. DNA for the CDR3: TGTGCCAGCAGAAACAGGGACATGGGGGGTTACAATGAGCAGTTCTTC.

The chain recombines TRBV20-1 with TRBJ2-1, with unresolved D. Per the germline V gene, CDR1 is DFQATT and CDR2 is SNEGSKA (reference sequence). V was cut by 0 bases and J by 5 bases, with 8 bases left in between. The CDR3 spans 13 residues. For the CDR3, the DNA is TGCAGTGCTAGAGACTACCATAACAATGAGCAGTTCTTC. Translation gives CSARDYHNNEQFF.

This clonotype was found a few times. The CDR3 nucleotides read TGTGCCAGCAGCCGACAGGGGACCAACACCGGGGAGCTGTTTTTT. Protein: CASSRQGTNTGELFF. This rearrangement joins TRBV11-3 to TRBJ2-2; TRBD1 agrees at 8 bases. After removal of 5 bases from V and 2 bases from J, the junction contained 4 bases not matched to a gene. The CDR3 totals 15 residues. Germline-derived CDR1 and CDR2 are SGHNT and YENEEA.

The V call is TRBV5-1, the J call TRBJ2-7; 9 positions agree with TRBD1. V lost 0 bases, J lost 1 base, and 11 bases stayed unmatched. The CDR3 sequence is 18 residues long. CDR1 is SGHRS and CDR2 is YFSETQ in the germline V gene. The CDR3: CASSLAPITGGLSYEQYF. The CDR3 DNA is TGCGCCAGCAGCTTGGCCCCTATTACAGGGGGCCTTTCCTACGAGCAGTACTTC.